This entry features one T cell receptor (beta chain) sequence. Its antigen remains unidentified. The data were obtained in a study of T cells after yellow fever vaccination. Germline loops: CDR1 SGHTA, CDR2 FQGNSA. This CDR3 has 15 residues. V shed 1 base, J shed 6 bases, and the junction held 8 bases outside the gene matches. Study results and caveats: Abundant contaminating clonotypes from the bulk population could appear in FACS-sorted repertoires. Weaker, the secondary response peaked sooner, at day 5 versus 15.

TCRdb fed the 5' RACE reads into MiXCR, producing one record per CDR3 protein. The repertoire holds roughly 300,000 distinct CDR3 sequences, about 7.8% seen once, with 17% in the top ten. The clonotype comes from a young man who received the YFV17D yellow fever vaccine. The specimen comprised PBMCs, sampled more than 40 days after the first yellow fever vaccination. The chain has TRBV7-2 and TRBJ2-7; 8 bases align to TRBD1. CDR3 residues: CASSLVGTGLGEQYV. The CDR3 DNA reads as TGTGCCAGCAGCTTAGTCGGGACAGGTCTTGGCGAGCAGTACGTC.